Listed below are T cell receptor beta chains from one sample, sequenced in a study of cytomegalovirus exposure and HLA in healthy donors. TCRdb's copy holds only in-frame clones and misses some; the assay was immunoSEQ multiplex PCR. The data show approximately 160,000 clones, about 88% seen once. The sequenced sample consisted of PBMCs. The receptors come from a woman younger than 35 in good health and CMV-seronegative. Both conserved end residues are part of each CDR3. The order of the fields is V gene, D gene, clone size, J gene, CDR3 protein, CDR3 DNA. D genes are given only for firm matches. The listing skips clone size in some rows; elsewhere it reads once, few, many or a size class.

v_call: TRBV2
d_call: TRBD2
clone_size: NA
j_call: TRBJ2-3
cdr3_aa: CASSEWISGSRTDTQYF
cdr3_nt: TGTGCCAGCAGTGAATGGATTAGCGGGAGTAGGACAGATACGCAGTATTTT

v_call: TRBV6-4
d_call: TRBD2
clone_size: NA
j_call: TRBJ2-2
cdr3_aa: CASRRAGDTGELFF
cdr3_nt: TGTGCCAGCAGGCGGGCGGGGGACACCGGGGAGCTGTTTTTT

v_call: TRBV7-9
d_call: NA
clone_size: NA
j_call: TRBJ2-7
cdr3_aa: CASSLADGEVDNEQYF
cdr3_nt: TGTGCCAGCAGCTTAGCGGACGGGGAAGTGGATAACGAGCAGTACTTC

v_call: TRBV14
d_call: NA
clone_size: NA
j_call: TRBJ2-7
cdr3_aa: CASSQSVGGGYMDEQYF
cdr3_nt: TGTGCCAGCAGCCAATCAGTCGGAGGGGGCTATATGGACGAGCAGTACTTC

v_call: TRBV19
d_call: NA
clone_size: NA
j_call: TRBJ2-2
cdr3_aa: CASSIFPAGELFF
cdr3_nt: TGTGCCAGTAGTATTTTTCCAGCCGGGGAGCTGTTTTTT

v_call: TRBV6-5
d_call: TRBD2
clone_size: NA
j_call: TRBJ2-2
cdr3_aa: CASIGGSGGTGELFF
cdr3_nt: TGTGCCAGCATCGGGGGCAGCGGGGGAACCGGGGAGCTGTTTTTT

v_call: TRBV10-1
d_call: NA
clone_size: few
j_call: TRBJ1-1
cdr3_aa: CASSDNDINTEAFF
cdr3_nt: TGCGCCAGCAGTGATAACGACATCAACACTGAAGCTTTCTTT

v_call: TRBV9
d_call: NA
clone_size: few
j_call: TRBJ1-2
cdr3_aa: CASSVQGQNGYTF
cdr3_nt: TGTGCCAGCAGCGTACAGGGGCAAAATGGCTACACCTTC

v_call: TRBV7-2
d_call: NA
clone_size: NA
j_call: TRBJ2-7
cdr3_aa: CASSSYSGFYEQYF
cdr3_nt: TGTGCCAGCAGCAGTTACAGTGGGTTCTACGAGCAGTACTTC

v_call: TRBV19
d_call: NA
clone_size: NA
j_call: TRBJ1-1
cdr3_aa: CASSPGVTEAFF
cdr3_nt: TGTGCCAGTAGCCCGGGGGTCACTGAAGCTTTCTTT

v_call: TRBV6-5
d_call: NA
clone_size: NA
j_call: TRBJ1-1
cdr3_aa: CASSYSIGGMNTEAFF
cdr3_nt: TGTGCCAGCAGTTACTCGATCGGGGGGATGAACACTGAAGCTTTCTTT

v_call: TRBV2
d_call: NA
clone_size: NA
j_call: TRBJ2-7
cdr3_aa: CASSEAGGAYEQYF
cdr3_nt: TGTGCCAGCAGTGAAGCTGGAGGGGCATACGAGCAGTACTTC

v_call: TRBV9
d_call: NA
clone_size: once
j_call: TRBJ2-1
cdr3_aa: CASSVGWGDSYNEQFF
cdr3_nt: TGTGCCAGCAGCGTAGGTTGGGGGGACTCCTACAATGAGCAGTTCTTC

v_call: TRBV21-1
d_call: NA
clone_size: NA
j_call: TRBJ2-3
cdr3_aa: CASSVSTVSQYF
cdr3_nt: TGTGCCAGCAGCGTCTCTACGGTGTCGCAGTATTTT

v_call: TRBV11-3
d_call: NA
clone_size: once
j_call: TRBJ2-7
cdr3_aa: CASSPGLSYEQYF
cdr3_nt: TGTGCCAGCAGCCCAGGACTCAGCTACGAGCAGTACTTC

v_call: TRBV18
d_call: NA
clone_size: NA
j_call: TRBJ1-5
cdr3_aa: CASSSFVQFNQPQHF
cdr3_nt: TGTGCCAGCTCATCCTTCGTACAGTTCAATCAGCCCCAGCATTTT

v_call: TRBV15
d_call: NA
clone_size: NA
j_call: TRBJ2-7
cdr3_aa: CATSRDRGPSYEQYF
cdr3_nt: TGTGCCACCAGCAGAGATCGCGGGCCATCCTACGAGCAGTACTTC

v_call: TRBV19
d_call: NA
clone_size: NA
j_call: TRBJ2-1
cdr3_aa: CATRGQHSSYNEQFF
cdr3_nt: TGTGCCACCAGAGGGCAGCACAGCTCCTACAATGAGCAGTTCTTC

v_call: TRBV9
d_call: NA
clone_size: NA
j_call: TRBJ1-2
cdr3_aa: CASSDDNIYGYTF
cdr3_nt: TGTGCCAGCAGCGACGACAATATCTATGGCTACACCTTC

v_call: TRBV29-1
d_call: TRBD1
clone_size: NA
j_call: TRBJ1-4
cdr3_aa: CSAARDREEKLFF
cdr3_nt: TGCAGCGCTGCCCGGGACAGGGAGGAAAAACTGTTTTTT

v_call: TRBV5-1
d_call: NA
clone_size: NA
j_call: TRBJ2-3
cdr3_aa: CASSYLQETDTQYF
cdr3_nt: TGCGCCAGCAGCTATCTACAGGAGACAGATACGCAGTATTTT

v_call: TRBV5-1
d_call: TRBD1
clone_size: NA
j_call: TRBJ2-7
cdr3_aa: CASSPRDRPNHEQYF
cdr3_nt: TGCGCCAGCAGCCCACGGGACAGACCAAACCACGAGCAGTACTTC

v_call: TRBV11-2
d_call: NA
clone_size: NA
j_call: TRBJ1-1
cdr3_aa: CASSLFSLGATEAFF
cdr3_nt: TGTGCCAGCAGCCTCTTCAGTCTGGGCGCAACTGAAGCTTTCTTT